This TCR beta chain was captured by sequencing in a study of shared clonotypes between healthy human individuals. Study-level points and caveats: Collection of samples was limited to blood; tissue repertoires likely differ.

In the case of this clone: The antigen remains unidentified. Different DNA sequences within this sample yield the same CDR3.

Each of the donors was a healthy adult who was HIV-negative and had not had a recent acute infection or vaccination. Germline CDR1 is SGDLS and CDR2 is YYNGEE. Trimming stripped 0 bases from V and 0 bases from J, with 8 bases between. The CDR3 runs 15 residues. Here immunoSEQ multiplex PCR was the method, and the copy in TCRdb shows in-frame clones only, minus some. The sample consists of around 980,000 clones, more than 75% of them appearing once. The sequence was obtained from a man aged 18 to 35 in good health. Some clones in this sample may be carry-over from other donors' samples. This chain uses TRBV9 with TRBJ2-3, with D unclear. Material: memory CD4+ T cells from PBMCs. Subset: CD45RA-negative fraction. The CDR3 region has the DNA TGTGCCAGCAGCGTAGGTCAGAAGAGCACAGATACGCAGTATTTT. Encoded protein: CASSVGQKSTDTQYF.